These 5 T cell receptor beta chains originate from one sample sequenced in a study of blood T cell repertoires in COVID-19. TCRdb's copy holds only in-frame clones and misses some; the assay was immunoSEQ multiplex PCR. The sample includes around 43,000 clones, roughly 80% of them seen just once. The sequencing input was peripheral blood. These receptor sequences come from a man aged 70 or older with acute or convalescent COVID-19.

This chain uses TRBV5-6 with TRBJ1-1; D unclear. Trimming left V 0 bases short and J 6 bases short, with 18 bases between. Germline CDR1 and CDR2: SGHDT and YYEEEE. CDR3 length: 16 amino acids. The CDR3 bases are TGTGCCAGCAGCTTGGAACGGTACCGATATATTGCTGAAGCTTTCTTT. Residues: CASSLERYRYIAEAFF.

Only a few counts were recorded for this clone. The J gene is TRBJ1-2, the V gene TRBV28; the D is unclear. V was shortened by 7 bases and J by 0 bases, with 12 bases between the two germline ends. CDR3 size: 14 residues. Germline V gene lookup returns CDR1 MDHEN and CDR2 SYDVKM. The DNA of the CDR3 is TGTGCCAGCAACCAACGGGTTACTAACTATGGCTACACCTTC. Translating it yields CASNQRVTNYGYTF.

The CDR3 DNA sequence: TGTGCCAGCACCCCGAGGAGGGGAGGAGATACGCAGTATTTT. Its protein product is CASTPRRGGDTQYF. V gene TRBV6-2 or TRBV6-3 combines with J gene TRBJ2-3, with D possibly TRBD2 on 6 matching bases. The CDR3 sequence is 14 residues long. Trimming cost V 7 bases and J 5 bases, with 16 bases left between them. Germline lookup yields CDR1 MNHEY and CDR2 SVGEGT.

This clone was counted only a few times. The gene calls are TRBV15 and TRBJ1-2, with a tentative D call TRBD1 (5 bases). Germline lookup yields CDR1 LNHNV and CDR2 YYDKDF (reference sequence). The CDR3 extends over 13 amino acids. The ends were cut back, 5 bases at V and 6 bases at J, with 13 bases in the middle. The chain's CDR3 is CATSGRARNGYTF. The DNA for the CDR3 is TGTGCCACCAGCGGCAGGGCTCGGAATGGCTACACCTTC.

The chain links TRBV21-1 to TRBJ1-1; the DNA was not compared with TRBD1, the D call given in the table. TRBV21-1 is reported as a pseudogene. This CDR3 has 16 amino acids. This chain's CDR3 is CASSKGLQGLNTEAFF. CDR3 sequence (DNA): TGTGCCAGCAGCAAAGGCCTACAGGGGTTGAACACTGAAGCTTTCTTT.